One and the same sample provided the 23 T cell receptor beta chains below, sequenced in a study of cytomegalovirus exposure and HLA in healthy donors. TCRdb keeps only in-frame clones here, not all; method: immunoSEQ multiplex PCR. Of 120,000 or so clones in the sample, roughly 90% were seen once. The sample was PBMCs. The receptors originated from a woman younger than 30 in good health and CMV-seronegative.

V is TRBV21-1 and J is TRBJ2-2; the tabulated D call, TRBD1, remains unverified against the DNA. TRBV21-1 is marked as a pseudogene. The CDR3 runs 17 residues. CDR3 sequence (DNA): TGTGCCAGCAGCAAGGGTCGCAGGGGGTTTAACACCGGGGAGCTGTTTTTT. This translates into CASSKGRRGFNTGELFF.

The CDR3 here is CASSLVRGQGEQFF. The CDR3 DNA sequence: TGTGCCAGCAGCTTAGTAAGGGGGCAGGGGGAGCAGTTCTTC. The rearrangement joins TRBV7-2 to TRBJ2-1; 7 bases match TRBD1. Germline values: CDR1 SGHTA, CDR2 FQGNSA. CDR3 length: 14 residues. The V segment lost 1 base and the J segment 10 bases; nucleotides outside the gene matches: 7.

The V and J genes are TRBV7-2 and TRBJ2-7, with TRBD1 as a possible D gene (6 bases). Germline-derived CDR1 and CDR2 are SGHTA and FQGNSA. Trimming cost V 1 base and J 3 bases, with 16 bases left between them. This CDR3 has 16 amino acids. The CDR3 nucleotides are TGTGCCAGCAGCTTAGGATACCGGGACACGGACTACGAGCAGTACTTC. The encoded protein is CASSLGYRDTDYEQYF.

The V gene is TRBV7-3, the J gene TRBJ2-1; possible D gene TRBD1, 5 bases. The CDR3 totals 15 residues. V was pared by 1 base and J by 8 bases, with 15 bases between. CDR1 is SGHTA, CDR2 FQGTGA, per germline. As DNA, the CDR3 is TGTGCCAGCAGCTTAAGACTGTCAGGGATAGATGAGCAGTTCTTC. As protein: CASSLRLSGIDEQFF.

The genes are TRBV9 and TRBJ1-2; D is uncertain. CDR1 is SGDLS, CDR2 YYNGEE, per germline. This CDR3 comprises 12 residues. The V end was cut by 0 bases, the J end by 5 bases, with 5 bases between. The CDR3 here is CASSVGGYGYTF. The CDR3 DNA follows: TGTGCCAGCAGCGTAGGAGGTTATGGCTACACCTTC.

There are a few counts of this clone. The rearrangement joins TRBV9 to TRBJ1-2, with 9 bases that match TRBD1. Per the germline V gene, CDR1 is SGDLS and CDR2 is YYNGEE. Unmatched junction bases numbered 11, after V lost 4 bases and J lost 1 base. This CDR3 is built from 17 residues. For the CDR3, the DNA is TGTGCCAGCAGCTCCCTACCAGGGACAGGGTTTAACTATGGCTACACCTTC. It translates to CASSSLPGTGFNYGYTF.

The chain has TRBV14 and TRBJ1-1; 11 nucleotides agree with TRBD1. Germline lookup yields CDR1 SGHDN and CDR2 FVKESK. The trim removed 0 bases at V and 11 bases at J, leaving 8 bases unmatched. The CDR3 has 15 residues. The CDR3: CASSQDVTGQGEAFF. The CDR3, as DNA: TGTGCCAGCAGCCAAGATGTTACGGGACAGGGGGAGGCTTTCTTT.

This clone was recorded a few times. The chain combines TRBV7-6 with TRBJ2-7; D gene ambiguous. This CDR3 has 14 residues. In germline, CDR1 is SGHVS, CDR2 FNYEAQ. The V and J ends lost 2 bases and 0 bases respectively, with 8 bases between them. The CDR3 protein is CASSLNPSSYEQYF. CDR3 nucleotides: TGTGCCAGCAGCTTAAACCCGAGCTCCTACGAGCAGTACTTC.

CDR3 protein: CASSSPPTGDYGYTF. The CDR3 DNA follows: TGTGCCAGCAGTTCCCCCCCCACAGGGGACTATGGCTACACCTTC. The chain uses TRBV28 and TRBJ1-2; 7 bases are shared with TRBD1. CDR3 size: 15 residues. CDR1 is MDHEN, CDR2 SYDVKM, per germline. J lost 3 bases, V lost 4 bases, and 8 bases had no gene match.

The rearrangement joins TRBV4-1 to TRBJ2-7; weak D call: TRBD1 (6 bases). V lost 2 bases, J lost 4 bases, and 15 bases lay in between. The CDR3 has 15 amino acids. Germline-derived CDR1 and CDR2 are MGHRA and YSYEKL. CDR3 DNA sequence: TGCGCCAGCAGCCAACTTCAGGGGAGTTTGTACGAGCAGTACTTC. Protein sequence: CASSQLQGSLYEQYF.

The chain has TRBV19 and TRBJ2-7; 9 bases fit TRBD2. CDR1 is LNHDA and CDR2 is SQIVND in the germline V gene (reference sequence). V lost 5 bases and J lost 6; bases outside the gene matches: 8. This CDR3 has 14 amino acids. CDR3 residues: CASSASGNPPEQYF. The DNA for the CDR3 is TGTGCCAGTAGTGCTAGCGGGAATCCCCCCGAGCAGTACTTC.

In DNA form, the CDR3 reads TGTGCCAGTAGTCTAACAGGGAATAGGAACAATCAGCCCCAGCATTTT. This encodes CASSLTGNRNNQPQHF. The genes are TRBV19 and TRBJ1-5; TRBD1 is a possible D gene (6 bases). The CDR3 is 16 amino acids. Looked up from germline, CDR1 is LNHDA and CDR2 is SQIVND (reference sequence). The ends were cut back, 5 bases at V and 3 bases at J, with 17 bases in the middle.

This clone was counted a few times. The chain uses TRBV19 and TRBJ1-5, with a possible D match to TRBD1 (6 bases). Germline V gene lookup returns CDR1 LNHDA and CDR2 SQIVND (reference sequence). This CDR3 spans 14 amino acids. V was pared by 6 bases and J by 3 bases, with 12 bases between. Here the CDR3 reads CASSHRAYNQPQHF. In nucleotides, the CDR3 is TGTGCCAGTAGCCACAGGGCGTACAATCAGCCCCAGCATTTT.

The V gene is TRBV2, the J gene TRBJ1-4, with unresolved D. Germline-derived CDR1 and CDR2 are SNHLY and FYNNEI. The CDR3 contains 15 residues. With 7 bases removed from V and 4 bases from J, the gap between germline ends came to 16 bases. CDR3 nucleotide sequence: TGTGCCAGCAACCCCGGGAGGGTAGATAATGAAAAACTGTTTTTT. It encodes CASNPGRVDNEKLFF.

The V gene is TRBV28, the J gene TRBJ2-2; TRBD1 aligns across 9 bases. The V gene end was trimmed by 6 bases and the J gene end by 3 bases; junction bases not matched to a gene: 2. Germline V CDR1 and CDR2: MDHEN, SYDVKM. This CDR3 is 14 amino acids long. The CDR3 DNA is TGTGCCAGCAGCCGACAGGGGGACACCGGGGAGCTGTTTTTT. Protein product: CASSRQGDTGELFF.

V and J are TRBV4-3 and TRBJ2-1; possibly TRBD2 for D (5 bases). Germline lookup yields CDR1 LGHNA and CDR2 YSLEER. There are 16 residues in the CDR3. Trimming took 0 bases from V and 5 from J, leaving 14 bases between them. The CDR3 reads CASSQDNRGLNNEQFF. The CDR3 DNA sequence: TGCGCCAGCAGCCAAGATAATAGAGGGCTAAACAATGAGCAGTTCTTC.

The V and J genes are TRBV2 and TRBJ1-4; 7 nucleotides line up with TRBD1. V lost 3 bases to trimming and J lost 0 bases; unmatched junction nucleotides: 4. The CDR3 totals 16 residues. Per the germline V gene, CDR1 is SNHLY and CDR2 is FYNNEI. The CDR3 DNA follows: TGTGCCAGCAGTGAGGGACAGCCTTCAACTAATGAAAAACTGTTTTTT. As protein: CASSEGQPSTNEKLFF.

The V and J genes are TRBV28 and TRBJ2-7, with D possibly matching TRBD1 (6 bases). CDR3 size: 15 residues. Germline V lookup: CDR1 MDHEN, CDR2 SYDVKM. V was pared by 6 bases and J by 5 bases, with 20 bases between. The CDR3 here is CASRRDTGRGDEQYF. The CDR3 bases are TGTGCCAGCAGGAGGGACACCGGCCGAGGAGACGAGCAGTACTTC.

This clone occurred once. The J gene is TRBJ2-7, the V gene TRBV6-1, with D perhaps TRBD2 (5 bases). Looked up from germline, CDR1 is MNHNS and CDR2 is SASEGT. Trimming shortened V by 7 bases and J by 6 bases, and 10 bases separated the two germline ends. CDR3 length equals 11 residues. This CDR3 is CASTAGPEQYF. The CDR3 DNA sequence: TGTGCCAGCACCGCGGGTCCCGAGCAGTACTTC.

The chain recombines TRBV28 with TRBJ2-2; TRBD1 matches at 7 bases. With 6 bases clipped from V and 7 bases from J, the junction kept 17 bases outside the gene matches. This CDR3 has 17 amino acids. CDR1 is MDHEN and CDR2 is SYDVKM in the germline V gene. The CDR3 bases are TGTGCCAGCAGCTCCCGTCCGGGACAGAAGGACGGCGGGGAGCTGTTTTTT. Translated, it gives CASSSRPGQKDGGELFF.

Ten or more counts support this clone. The same CDR3 also results from other DNA sequences found in this sample. The chain has TRBV6-4 and TRBJ2-3; 8 positions match TRBD2. The germline CDR1 and CDR2 sequences are MRHNA and SNTAGT. The CDR3 spans 14 residues. Unmatched junction bases numbered 0, after V lost 3 bases and J lost 1 base. The chain's CDR3 is CASSEAGGTDTQYF. The DNA for the CDR3 is TGTGCCAGCAGTGAAGCGGGAGGCACAGATACGCAGTATTTT.

This chain uses TRBV9 with TRBJ1-2; no definite D call. The V and J ends lost 1 base and 8 bases respectively, with 12 bases between them. Germline CDR1 is SGDLS and CDR2 is YYNGEE. The CDR3 extends over 13 amino acids. In DNA, the CDR3 is TGTGCCAGCAGCGTAAGTTCTGGAGGGGGCTACACCTTC. It encodes CASSVSSGGGYTF. Filled out from reference TRBV9 and TRBJ1-2, the complete variable domain reads DSGVTQTPKHLITATGQRVTLRCSPRSGDLSVYWYQQSLDQGLQFLIQYYNGEERAKGNILERFSAQQFPDLHSELNLSSLELGDSALYFCASSVSSGGGYTFGSGTRLTVV.

This clone was picked up one time. The CDR3 protein is CASSSRLAGEGDTQYF. The CDR3 DNA follows: TGTGCCAGCAGCTCAAGACTAGCGGGGGAGGGGGATACGCAGTATTTT. This chain uses TRBV11-2 with TRBJ2-3, with 12 bases lining up with TRBD2. The CDR3 consists of 16 residues. From germline, CDR1 is SGHAT and CDR2 FQNNGV. The junction had 8 bases not matched to a gene; V was cut back by 4 bases and J by 6 bases.